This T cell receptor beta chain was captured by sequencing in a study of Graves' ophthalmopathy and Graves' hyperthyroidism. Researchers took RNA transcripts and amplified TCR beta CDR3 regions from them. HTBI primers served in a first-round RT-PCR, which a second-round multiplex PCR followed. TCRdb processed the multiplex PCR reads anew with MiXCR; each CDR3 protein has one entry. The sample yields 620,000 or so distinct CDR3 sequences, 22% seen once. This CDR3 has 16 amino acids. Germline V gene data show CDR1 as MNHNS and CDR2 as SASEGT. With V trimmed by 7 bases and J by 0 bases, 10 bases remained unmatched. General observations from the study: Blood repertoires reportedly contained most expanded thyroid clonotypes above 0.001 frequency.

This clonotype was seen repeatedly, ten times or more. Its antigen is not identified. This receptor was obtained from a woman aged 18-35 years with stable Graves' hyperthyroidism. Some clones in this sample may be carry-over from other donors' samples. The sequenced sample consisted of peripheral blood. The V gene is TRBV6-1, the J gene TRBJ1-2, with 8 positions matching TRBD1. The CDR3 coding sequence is TGTGCCAGCAATAACAGGGCAGGGGGCTCTAACTATGGCTACACCTTC. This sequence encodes CASNNRAGGSNYGYTF.